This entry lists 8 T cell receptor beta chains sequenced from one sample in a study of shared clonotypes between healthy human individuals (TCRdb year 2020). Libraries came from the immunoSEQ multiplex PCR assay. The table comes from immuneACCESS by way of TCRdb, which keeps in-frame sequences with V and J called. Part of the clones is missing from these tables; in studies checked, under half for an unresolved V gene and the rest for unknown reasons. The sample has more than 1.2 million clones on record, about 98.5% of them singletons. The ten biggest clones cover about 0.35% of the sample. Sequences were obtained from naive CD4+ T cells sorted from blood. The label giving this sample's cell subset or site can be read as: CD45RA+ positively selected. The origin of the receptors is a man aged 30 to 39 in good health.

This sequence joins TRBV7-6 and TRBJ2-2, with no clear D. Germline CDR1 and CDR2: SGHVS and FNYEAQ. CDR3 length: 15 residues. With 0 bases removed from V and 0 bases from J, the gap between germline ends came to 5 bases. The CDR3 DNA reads TGTGCCAGCAGCTTAGCAGGTTCGAACACCGGGGAGCTGTTTTTT. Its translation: CASSLAGSNTGELFF.

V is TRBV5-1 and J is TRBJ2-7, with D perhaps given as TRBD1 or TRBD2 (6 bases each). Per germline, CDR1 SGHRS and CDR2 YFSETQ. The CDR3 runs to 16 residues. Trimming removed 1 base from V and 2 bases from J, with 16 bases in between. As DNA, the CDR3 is TGCGCCAGCAGCTTGATAGGGGGGAGAGAAACCTACGAGCAGTACTTC. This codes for CASSLIGGRETYEQYF.

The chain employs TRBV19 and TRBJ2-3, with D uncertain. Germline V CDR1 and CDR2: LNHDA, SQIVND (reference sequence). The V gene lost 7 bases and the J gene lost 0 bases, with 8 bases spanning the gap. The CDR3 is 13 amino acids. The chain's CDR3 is CASTPASTDTQYF. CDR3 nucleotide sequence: TGTGCCAGTACTCCAGCTAGCACAGATACGCAGTATTTT.

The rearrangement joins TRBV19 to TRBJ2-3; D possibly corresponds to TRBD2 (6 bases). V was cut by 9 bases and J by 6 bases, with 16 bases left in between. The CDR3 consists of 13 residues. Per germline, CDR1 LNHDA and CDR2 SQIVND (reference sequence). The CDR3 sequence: CASLRWGTDTQYF. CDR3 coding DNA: TGTGCCAGCCTAAGATGGGGGACTGATACGCAGTATTTT.

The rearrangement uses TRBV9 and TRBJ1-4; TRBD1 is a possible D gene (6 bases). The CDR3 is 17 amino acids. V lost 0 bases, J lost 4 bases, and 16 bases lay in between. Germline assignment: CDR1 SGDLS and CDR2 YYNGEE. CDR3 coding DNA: TGTGCCAGCAGCGTAGGACCCTGGACGGGACATAATGAAAAACTGTTTTTT. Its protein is CASSVGPWTGHNEKLFF.

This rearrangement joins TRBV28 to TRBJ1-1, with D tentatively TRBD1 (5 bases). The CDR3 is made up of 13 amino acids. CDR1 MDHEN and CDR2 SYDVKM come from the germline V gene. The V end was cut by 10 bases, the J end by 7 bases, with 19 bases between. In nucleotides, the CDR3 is TGTGCCATCTCTGACAGTCTGGACTTTGAAGCTTTCTTT. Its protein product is CAISDSLDFEAFF.

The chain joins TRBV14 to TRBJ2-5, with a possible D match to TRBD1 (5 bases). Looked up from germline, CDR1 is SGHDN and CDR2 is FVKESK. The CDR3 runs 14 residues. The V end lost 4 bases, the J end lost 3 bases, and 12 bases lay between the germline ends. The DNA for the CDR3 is TGTGCCAGCAGCCGGTTAGGGGTTGAAGAGACCCAGTACTTC. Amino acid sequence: CASSRLGVEETQYF.

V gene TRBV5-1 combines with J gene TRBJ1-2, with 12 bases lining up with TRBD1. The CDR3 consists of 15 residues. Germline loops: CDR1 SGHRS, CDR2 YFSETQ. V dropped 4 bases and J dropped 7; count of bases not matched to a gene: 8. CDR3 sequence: CASSEPGQGARGYTF. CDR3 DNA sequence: TGCGCCAGCAGCGAACCGGGACAGGGGGCTCGTGGCTACACCTTC.